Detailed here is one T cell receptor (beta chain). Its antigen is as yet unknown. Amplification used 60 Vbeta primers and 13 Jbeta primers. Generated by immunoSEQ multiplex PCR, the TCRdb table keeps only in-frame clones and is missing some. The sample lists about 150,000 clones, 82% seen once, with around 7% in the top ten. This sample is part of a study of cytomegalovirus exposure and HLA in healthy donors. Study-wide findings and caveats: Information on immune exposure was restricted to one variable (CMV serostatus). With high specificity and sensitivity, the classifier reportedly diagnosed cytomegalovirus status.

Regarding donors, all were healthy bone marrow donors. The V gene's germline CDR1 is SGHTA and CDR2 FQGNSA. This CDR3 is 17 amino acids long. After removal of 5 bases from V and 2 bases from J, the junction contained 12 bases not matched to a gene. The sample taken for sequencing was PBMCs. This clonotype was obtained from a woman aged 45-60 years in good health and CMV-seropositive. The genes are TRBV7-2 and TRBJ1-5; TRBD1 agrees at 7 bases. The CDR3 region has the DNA TGTGCCAGCAGCCTTGATAGAGGGGGCGCGGGCAATCAGCCCCAGCATTTT. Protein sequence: CASSLDRGGAGNQPQHF.